Following are 20 T cell receptor beta chains from one sample sequenced in a study of OX40 agonist ivuxolimab in advanced cancers. Sequenced by immunoSEQ multiplex PCR; TCRdb stores in-frame clones only, minus some. The repertoire consists of tens of thousands of clones, with 70% to 90% occurring once and the leading ten covering over 15%. This sample comprised CD4+ or CD8+ T cells sorted from blood, obtained in a trial of the OX40 agonist ivuxolimab. These receptors came from an adult with an advanced solid tumor such as melanoma, head and neck, liver or kidney cancer.

The chain employs TRBV4-3 and TRBJ2-7; the D gene is possibly TRBD1 (6 bases). V lost 0 bases, J lost 7 bases, and 16 bases lay in between. This CDR3 is built from 15 residues. The germline CDR1 and CDR2 sequences are LGHNA and YSLEER. This CDR3 reads CASSQDHKGEAEQYF. The CDR3 coding sequence is TGCGCCAGCAGCCAAGACCATAAGGGGGAAGCAGAGCAGTACTTC.

The chain recombines TRBV30 with TRBJ2-7, with D unresolved. Germline values: CDR1 GTSNPN, CDR2 SVGIG (reference sequence). The V and J ends lost 1 base and 5 bases respectively, with 9 bases between them. The CDR3 length is 12 residues. The CDR3 reads CAWSARAHEQYF. CDR3 nucleotides: TGTGCCTGGAGTGCCCGGGCACACGAGCAGTACTTC.

The chain employs TRBV27 and TRBJ1-2, with 10 bases fitting TRBD1. The CDR3 is made up of 13 amino acids. The trim removed 6 bases at V and 8 bases at J, leaving 6 bases unmatched. CDR1 and CDR2 (germline): MNHEY, SMNVEV (reference sequence). CDR3 sequence (DNA): TGTGCCAGCAGCCCTGGACAGGGGGTAGGCTACACCTTC. Protein: CASSPGQGVGYTF.

Comments on this clone: This sample also contains other DNA sequences that code for the same CDR3. The V gene is TRBV28, the J gene TRBJ2-3; the D gene is possibly TRBD2 (6 bases). The CDR3 spans 15 residues. Germline V gives CDR1 MDHEN, CDR2 SYDVKM. Trimming pared 5 bases from V and 3 bases from J, leaving 15 bases between. Here the CDR3 DNA reads TGTGCCAGCAGTCCGGGGAGGTCAGGGACAGATACGCAGTATTTT. Its translation is CASSPGRSGTDTQYF.

The chain combines TRBV5-1 with TRBJ2-7; 7 bases align to TRBD2. Germline CDR1 is SGHRS and CDR2 is YFSETQ. V dropped 5 bases and J dropped 2; count of bases not matched to a gene: 7. This CDR3 spans 14 amino acids. The CDR3, as DNA: TGCGCCAGCAGACCAAGCGGGACTACCTACGAGCAGTACTTC. Translating it yields CASRPSGTTYEQYF.

The chain is built from TRBV5-1 and TRBJ2-1; 14 bases line up with TRBD2. The CDR3 is made up of 18 amino acids. V shed 4 bases and J 6 bases; nucleotides not matched to a gene: 12. CDR1 SGHRS and CDR2 YFSETQ come from the germline V gene. The CDR3, as DNA: TGCGCCAGCAGCGTAGAAGGACTAGCGGGAGGTTCCCCCAATGAGCAGTTCTTC. Translating it yields CASSVEGLAGGSPNEQFF.

The chain joins TRBV11-1 to TRBJ2-5; TRBD1 is a possible D gene (5 bases). The DNA end is more similar to TRBJ2-7, so the J call may be wrong. The CDR3 contains 13 residues. Germline loops: CDR1 SGHAT, CDR2 FQDESV (reference sequence). CDR3 nucleotides: TGTGCCAGCAGTGCCGACAGATCCTACGAGCAGTACTTC. This gives the protein CASSADRSYEQYF.

The rearrangement uses TRBV5-1 and TRBJ2-1, with D tentatively TRBD2 (5 bases). V shed 0 bases and J shed 7 bases, with 5 bases lying between them. The CDR3 has 12 residues. Germline lookup yields CDR1 SGHRS and CDR2 YFSETQ. The CDR3 loop is CASSLAGNEQFF. CDR3 DNA: TGCGCCAGCAGCTTGGCGGGGAATGAGCAGTTCTTC.

In this sample, this clone turned up a few times. The same CDR3 also results from other DNA sequences found in this sample. The chain's CDR3 is CASSLTSGSYEQYF. The DNA for the CDR3 is TGTGCCAGCAGTTTGACTAGCGGCTCCTACGAGCAGTACTTC. The chain is built from TRBV27 and TRBJ2-7; TRBD2 agrees at 9 bases. This CDR3 has 14 residues. Looked up from germline, CDR1 is MNHEY and CDR2 is SMNVEV (reference sequence). J lost 0 bases, V lost 3 bases, and 0 bases had no gene match.

CDR3 sequence: CASSRVSNQPQHF. DNA for the CDR3: TGTGCCAGCAGTCGTGTAAGCAATCAGCCCCAGCATTTT. The chain links TRBV28 to TRBJ1-5, with D uncertain. The V and J ends lost 5 bases and 1 base respectively, with 6 bases between them. CDR3 length: 13 amino acids. Germline V CDR1 and CDR2: MDHEN, SYDVKM.

This rearrangement joins TRBV13 to TRBJ2-2; D not certain. The germline gives CDR1 PRHDT, CDR2 FYEKMQ (reference sequence). The CDR3 length is 13 residues. Trimming took 5 bases from V and 4 from J, leaving 8 bases between them. In DNA, the CDR3 is TGTGCCAGCAGCCACCGGACCACCGGGGAGCTGTTTTTT. It codes for CASSHRTTGELFF.

V usage is TRBV28 and J usage is TRBJ1-5; D call uncertain. The CDR3 is 15 amino acids. Trimming took off 6 bases at V and 9 bases at J, with 21 bases between the two ends. Germline V gene sequence: CDR1 MDHEN, CDR2 SYDVKM. CDR3 bases: TGTGCCAGCAGATCCTGGCAGCCCGACCTTGGGCCCCAGCATTTT. This sequence encodes CASRSWQPDLGPQHF.

The chain couples TRBV6-6 to TRBJ1-5; no clear D. The CDR3 is made up of 15 amino acids. The germline CDR1 and CDR2 sequences are MNHNY and SVGAGI (reference sequence). Trimming cost V 2 bases and J 0 bases, with 8 bases left between them. CDR3 coding DNA: TGTGCCAGCAGTTACCAGACTTATAGCAATCAGCCCCAGCATTTT. Translating gives CASSYQTYSNQPQHF.

The chain has TRBV9 and TRBJ2-1; D may be TRBD2 (6 bases). The CDR3 consists of 14 residues. V was cut by 0 bases and J by 9 bases, with 13 bases left in between. Germline CDR1 is SGDLS and CDR2 is YYNGEE. The CDR3 loop is CASSVGGSGGEQFF. CDR3 coding DNA: TGTGCCAGCAGCGTAGGAGGTAGCGGTGGTGAGCAGTTCTTC.

The chain joins TRBV7-9 to TRBJ2-1; D is uncertain. Germline V lookup: CDR1 SEHNR, CDR2 FQNEAQ (reference sequence). CDR3 length: 15 amino acids. The V end lost 0 bases, the J end lost 5 bases, and 11 bases lay between the germline ends. The CDR3 here is CASSLAFSRDNEQFF. CDR3 coding DNA: TGTGCCAGCAGCTTAGCTTTCTCCCGAGACAATGAGCAGTTCTTC.

This chain connects TRBV7-3 to TRBJ2-1; D call uncertain. This CDR3 is built from 13 residues. Germline-derived CDR1 and CDR2 are SGHTA and FQGTGA. V shed 5 bases and J shed 4 bases, with 9 bases lying between them. The CDR3 sequence: CASSRLQYNEQFF. The DNA of the CDR3 is TGTGCCAGCAGCCGACTCCAGTACAATGAGCAGTTCTTC.

V gene TRBV19 combines with J gene TRBJ1-1; D gene uncertain. Germline V gene lookup returns CDR1 LNHDA and CDR2 SQIVND (reference sequence). The CDR3 length is 12 residues. The CDR3 loop is CARRVTNTEAFF. The CDR3 bases are TGTGCGCGGAGGGTCACAAACACTGAAGCTTTCTTT.

This chain connects TRBV4-3 to TRBJ2-3, with TRBD2 matching 12 bases. V was clipped by 7 bases and J by 5 bases; unmatched bases: 7. The CDR3 has 15 residues. The V gene's germline CDR1 is LGHNA and CDR2 YSLEER. The CDR3 coding sequence is TGCGCCAGCACCTACGGACTAGCGGGGAGAGATACGCAGTATTTT. Protein product: CASTYGLAGRDTQYF.

The genes are TRBV21-1 and TRBJ2-7; the table's TRBD1 call for D was not verified on the DNA. TRBV21-1 is a pseudogene segment. The CDR3 has 19 amino acids. The CDR3 DNA follows: TGTGCCAGCAGCAAACAATCGGGACAGCCCTCATCAAGCTCCTACGAGCAGTACTTC. Its translation is CASSKQSGQPSSSSYEQYF.

V gene TRBV6-5 combines with J gene TRBJ2-1, with 9 nucleotides matching TRBD2. Germline CDR1 reads MNHEY; CDR2 reads SVGAGI. CDR3 length equals 14 residues. The junction had 2 bases not matched to a gene; V was cut back by 1 base and J by 7 bases. The CDR3, as DNA: TGTGCCAGCAGTTACTTTGCGGGAGGGAATGAGCAGTTCTTC. Translating gives CASSYFAGGNEQFF.